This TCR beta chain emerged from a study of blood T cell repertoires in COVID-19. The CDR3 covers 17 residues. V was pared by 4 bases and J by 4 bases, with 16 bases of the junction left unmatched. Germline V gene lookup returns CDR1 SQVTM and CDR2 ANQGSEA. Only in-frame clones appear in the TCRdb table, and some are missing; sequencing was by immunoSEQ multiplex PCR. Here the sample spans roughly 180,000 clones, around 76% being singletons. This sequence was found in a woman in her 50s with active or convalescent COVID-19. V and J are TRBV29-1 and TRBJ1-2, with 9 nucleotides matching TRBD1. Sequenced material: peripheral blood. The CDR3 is CSVGLTRGQGRIYGYTF. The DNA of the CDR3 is TGCAGCGTTGGCCTCACAAGGGGACAGGGAAGGATCTATGGCTACACCTTC. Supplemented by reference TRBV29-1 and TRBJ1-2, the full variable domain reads SAVISQKPSRDICQRGTSLTIQCQVDSQVTMMFWYRQQPGQSLTLIATANQGSEATYESGFVIDKFPISRPNLTFSTLTVSNMSPEDSSIYLCSVGLTRGQGRIYGYTFGSGTRLTVV.